This entry lists 2 T cell receptor beta chains sequenced from one sample in a study of blood T cell repertoires in COVID-19. This table comes from immunoSEQ multiplex PCR, and its TCRdb copy is limited to in-frame clones, with some not included. The sample holds 95,000 to 150,000 clones, roughly 85% seen once. Sequencing was done on a sample of peripheral blood. The receptors here all came from a human donor in a cohort sampled during active COVID-19.

The rearrangement joins TRBV4-2 to TRBJ2-1, with TRBD2 identical over 7 bases. The germline V gene has CDR1 LGHNA and CDR2 YNFKEQ. The V and J ends lost 4 bases and 5 bases, in that order; junction bases with no gene match: 11. The CDR3 loop spans 16 amino acids. CDR3 sequence reads: CASSPPRASGNNEQFF. Written as DNA, the CDR3 is TGTGCCAGCAGCCCCCCCCGGGCTAGCGGAAACAATGAGCAGTTCTTC.

The J gene is TRBJ2-7, the V gene TRBV6-5; 10 bases map to TRBD1. Germline-derived CDR1 and CDR2 are MNHEY and SVGAGI. Losses at the gene ends were 10 bases for V and 2 bases for J; bases not matched to a gene: 8. This CDR3 is built from 14 residues. The CDR3 here is CATAPGQGPYEQYF. The CDR3 nucleotides are TGTGCCACCGCTCCGGGACAGGGGCCCTACGAGCAGTACTTC.